Included here is one T cell receptor beta chain sequence, with context. Antigen specificity is unknown. The entry originates in a study of cytomegalovirus exposure and HLA in healthy donors. In the study overall: A prior analysis found 100 million to 140 million unique TCR beta sequences from 170 million or so T cells.

Amplification used 60 Vbeta primers and 13 Jbeta primers. Sequencing used immunoSEQ multiplex PCR; TCRdb keeps in-frame clones, though not all of them. The sample shows roughly 180,000 clones, roughly three quarters of them seen only once. The trim removed 0 bases at V and 4 bases at J, leaving 8 bases unmatched. The CDR3 is 17 amino acids. The germline V gene encodes CDR1 MGHRA and CDR2 YSYEKL. Whole-study results and caveats: Researchers counted 150 to 200 TCR beta chains as cytomegalovirus-associated. For most TCR sequences rarity was the rule, although some public TCRs occurred in many donors.

The source material was PBMCs. The V and J genes are TRBV4-1 and TRBJ2-5; 10 bases match TRBD2. The TCR comes from a woman in her 30s in good health and CMV-seropositive. The DNA of the CDR3 is TGCGCCAGCAGCCAAGATTTCCCAGCGGGGGGGCGAGAGACCCAGTACTTC. This gives the protein CASSQDFPAGGRETQYF.